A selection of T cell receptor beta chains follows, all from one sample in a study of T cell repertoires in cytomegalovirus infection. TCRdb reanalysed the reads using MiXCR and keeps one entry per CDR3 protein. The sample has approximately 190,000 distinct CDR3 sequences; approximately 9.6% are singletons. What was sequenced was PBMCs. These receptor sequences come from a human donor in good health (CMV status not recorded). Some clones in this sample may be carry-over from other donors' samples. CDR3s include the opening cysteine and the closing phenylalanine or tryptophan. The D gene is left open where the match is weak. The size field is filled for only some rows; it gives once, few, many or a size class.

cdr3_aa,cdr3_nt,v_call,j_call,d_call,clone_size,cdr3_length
CASSPLGQGNQPQHF,TGTGCCAGCAGCCCATTGGGACAGGGCAATCAGCCCCAGCATTTT,TRBV7-2,TRBJ1-5,TRBD1,many,15
CASSFRETGVRFYEQYF,TGTGCCAGCAGCTTTCGGGAAACAGGGGTCCGGTTCTACGAGCAGTACTTC,TRBV7-2,TRBJ2-7,TRBD1,-,17
CASSLARDPRTDTQYF,TGTGCCAGCAGCTTAGCTCGGGACCCTCGCACAGATACGCAGTATTTT,TRBV7-2,TRBJ2-3,-,few,16
CATSVPSGSYNEQFF,TGTGCCACCAGTGTCCCTAGCGGGTCATACAATGAGCAGTTCTTC,TRBV24-1,TRBJ2-1,TRBD2,-,15
CASSLVGEGSPLHF,TGCGCCAGCAGCTTGGTAGGGGAAGGATCACCCCTCCACTTT,TRBV5-4,TRBJ1-6,-,once,14
CASSRSLSYEQYF,TGTGCCAGTTCTAGGAGTTTGAGCTACGAGCAGTACTTC,TRBV7-2,TRBJ2-7,-,many,13
CAISESGGPGGQGYTF,TGTGCCATCAGTGAATCAGGGGGCCCCGGGGGGCAAGGCTACACCTTC,TRBV10-3,TRBJ1-2,TRBD1,many,16
CASNRAGRDYNEQFF,TGTGCCAGCAACCGAGCGGGAAGGGACTACAATGAGCAGTTCTTC,TRBV9,TRBJ2-1,TRBD2,-,15
CASSPTTGRSTEAFF,TGTGCCAGCTCACCGACGACGGGCCGGTCCACTGAAGCTTTCTTT,TRBV18,TRBJ1-1,-,-,15
CASSPPLGALSRGYTF,TGTGCCAGCAGCCCCCCGTTGGGAGCCTTATCGCGCGGCTACACCTTC,TRBV7-9,TRBJ1-2,-,-,16
CASRIGYEQYF,TGTGCCAGCAGAATAGGTTACGAGCAGTACTTC,TRBV28,TRBJ2-7,-,few,11
CASSVCWLEF,TGTGCCAGCAGTGTTTGTTGGTTGGAATTT,TRBV2,TRBJ2-3,-,-,10
CSARDPRVPSQQYF,TGCAGTGCTAGAGATCCCAGGGTCCCCTCCCAGCAGTACTTC,TRBV20-1,TRBJ2-7,-,-,14
CASSLELATAKIIQYF,TGTGCCAGCAGCTTAGAGCTAGCGACGGCCAAAATCATTCAGTACTTC,TRBV7-2,TRBJ2-4,-,-,16
CASSLAPGGGGTGELFF,TGCGCCAGCAGCTTGGCCCCAGGGGGCGGAGGGACCGGGGAGCTGTTTTTT,TRBV5-1,TRBJ2-2,TRBD1,few,17
CASSLGTGTVTDTQYF,TGTGCCAGCAGTTTAGGGACAGGGACAGTCACAGATACGCAGTATTTT,TRBV28,TRBJ2-3,TRBD1,many,16
CASSSPGWRNIQYF,TGTGCCAGCAGTTCGCCAGGGTGGAGAAACATTCAGTACTTC,TRBV28,TRBJ2-4,-,many,14
CSGTPRGYTF,TGCAGCGGGACGCCTCGAGGCTACACCTTC,TRBV29-1,TRBJ1-2,-,many,10
CASSPVLGRAGELFF,TGTGCCAGCAGCCCAGTGCTAGGGAGGGCCGGGGAGCTGTTTTTT,TRBV7-2,TRBJ2-2,TRBD2,many,15
CASSYGGGGGNQPQHF,TGTGCCAGCAGTTACGGGGGGGGCGGGGGCAATCAGCCCCAGCATTTT,TRBV6-5,TRBJ1-5,-,-,16
CASSPGLGASYEQYF,TGTGCCAGCAGCCCTGGACTAGGGGCTTCCTACGAGCAGTACTTC,TRBV6-2/TRBV6-3,TRBJ2-7,TRBD2,many,15
CASSFQGNYEQYF,TGTGCCAGCAGCTTCCAGGGAAACTACGAGCAGTACTTC,TRBV5-4,TRBJ2-7,-,few,13
CASSAAPGGGRETQYF,TGTGCCAGCAGTGCAGCCCCTGGAGGGGGCAGGGAGACCCAGTACTTC,TRBV28,TRBJ2-5,-,many,16
CATSRDTGGYNEQFF,TGTGCCACCAGCAGAGATACGGGGGGCTACAATGAGCAGTTCTTC,TRBV15,TRBJ2-1,TRBD2,few,15
CASSWGQGNEKLFF,TGTGCCAGCAGTTGGGGACAGGGCAATGAAAAACTGTTTTTT,TRBV7-6,TRBJ1-4,TRBD1,-,14
CASSLEVAGGPNTGELFF,TGTGCCAGCAGCTTAGAGGTAGCGGGGGGACCGAACACCGGGGAGCTGTTTTTT,TRBV7-6,TRBJ2-2,TRBD2,many,18
CASRKKRGSSYNEQFF,TGTGCCAGCAGAAAAAAGCGGGGGAGCTCCTACAATGAGCAGTTCTTC,TRBV28,TRBJ2-1,TRBD2,-,16
CASSEIHPSGGANTGELFF,TGTGCCAGCAGTGAAATTCACCCTAGCGGGGGCGCGAACACCGGGGAGCTGTTTTTT,TRBV2,TRBJ2-2,TRBD2,-,19
CASSPPWSYNEQFF,TGTGCCAGCAGTCCTCCCTGGTCCTACAATGAGCAGTTCTTC,TRBV28,TRBJ2-1,-,many,14
CASSPGLVDEQFF,TGCGCCAGCAGCCCAGGACTAGTCGATGAGCAGTTCTTC,TRBV5-1,TRBJ2-1,TRBD2,-,13
CATPSETGGNEQFF,TGTGCCACCCCCTCCGAGACAGGGGGAAATGAGCAGTTCTTC,TRBV28,TRBJ2-1,TRBD1,-,14
CASSPPGQGVAYEQYF,TGTGCCAGCTCACCACCGGGACAGGGGGTGGCCTACGAGCAGTACTTC,TRBV18,TRBJ2-7,TRBD1,-,16
CSARDSELNTEAFF,TGCAGTGCAAGGGACAGTGAACTGAACACTGAAGCTTTCTTT,TRBV20-1,TRBJ1-1,TRBD1,-,14
CASSHPTAFSNQPQHF,TGTGCCAGCAGTCATCCGACAGCCTTTAGCAATCAGCCCCAGCATTTT,TRBV28,TRBJ1-5,-,many,16
CAWSVRADQPQHF,TGTGCCTGGAGTGTTAGGGCCGATCAGCCCCAGCATTTT,TRBV30,TRBJ1-5,-,few,13
CSAYLETQYF,TGCAGTGCTTATTTGGAGACCCAGTACTTC,TRBV20-1,TRBJ2-5,-,few,10
CASSPKLGWGDTQYF,TGTGCCAGCAGCCCAAAGCTGGGGTGGGGAGATACGCAGTATTTT,TRBV7-9,TRBJ2-3,-,many,15
CASSWVYNSPLHF,TGTGCCAGCAGCTGGGTGTATAATTCACCCCTCCACTTT,TRBV5-5,TRBJ1-6,-,few,13
CASSSSLPSYNEQFF,TGTGCCAGCAGCTCTTCATTGCCCTCCTACAATGAGCAGTTCTTC,TRBV7-8,TRBJ2-1,-,medium-sized,15
CASSLGADVTGNEQFF,TGTGCCAGCAGCCTTGGAGCGGACGTGACTGGAAATGAGCAGTTCTTC,TRBV14,TRBJ2-1,-,many,16
CASSLAPPDRFTGELFF,TGTGCCAGCAGTTTAGCCCCCCCCGACAGATTTACCGGGGAGCTGTTTTTT,TRBV27,TRBJ2-2,-,few,17
CASSYLTSGSGGSTDTQYF,TGTGCCAGCAGTTACTTGACTAGCGGGAGCGGAGGGTCCACAGATACGCAGTATTTT,TRBV6-2/TRBV6-3,TRBJ2-3,TRBD2,few,19
CSARDRLGAFF,TGCAGTGCTAGAGATCGCTTGGGAGCTTTCTTT,TRBV20-1,TRBJ1-1,-,few,11
CASSSSREETQYF,TGTGCCAGCAGCTCCTCCCGTGAAGAGACCCAGTACTTC,TRBV7-2,TRBJ2-5,-,many,13
CAWSVAGGPSNEQFF,TGTGCCTGGAGTGTAGCGGGAGGGCCCTCCAATGAGCAGTTCTTC,TRBV30,TRBJ2-1,TRBD2,-,15
CSVEVQGKHEQFF,TGCAGCGTTGAAGTACAGGGGAAGCATGAGCAGTTCTTC,TRBV29-1,TRBJ2-1,TRBD1,-,13
CASSYRLDGYTF,TGTGCCAGCAGTTACAGGCTGGACGGCTACACCTTC,TRBV6-6,TRBJ1-2,-,many,12
CASSFMTSGSRDTQYF,TGTGCCAGCAGTTTCATGACTAGCGGGAGTAGGGATACGCAGTATTTT,TRBV28,TRBJ2-3,TRBD2,-,16
CASSAYLLTDTQYF,TGTGCCAGCAGCGCATACCTTCTCACAGATACGCAGTATTTT,TRBV6-1,TRBJ2-3,-,many,14
CASSLGRGDGYTF,TGTGCCAGCAGCTTAGGCAGGGGGGATGGCTACACCTTC,TRBV7-6,TRBJ1-2,TRBD1,few,13
CASSSQRTDPWREQYF,TGTGCCAGCAGCTCCCAACGGACAGATCCTTGGCGCGAGCAGTACTTC,TRBV5-6,TRBJ2-7,-,few,16
CASSYDGLETQYF,TGTGCCAGCAGTTACGATGGGTTGGAGACCCAGTACTTC,TRBV6-2/TRBV6-3,TRBJ2-5,-,many,13
CASSLFQGQPQHF,TGTGCCAGCAGCTTATTCCAGGGTCAGCCCCAGCATTTT,TRBV7-2,TRBJ1-5,-,many,13
CSAAGREGGTGELFF,TGCAGTGCTGCCGGGAGGGAGGGGGGTACCGGGGAGCTGTTTTTT,TRBV20-1,TRBJ2-2,TRBD2,few,15
CASGQGLAGANEQFF,TGTGCTAGTGGTCAGGGACTAGCGGGAGCCAATGAGCAGTTCTTC,TRBV12-5,TRBJ2-1,TRBD2,many,15
CASSLSPAGNTIYF,TGTGCCAGCAGTTTATCGCCGGCTGGAAACACCATATATTTT,TRBV28,TRBJ1-3,-,many,14
CASRRGQGGEQYF,TGTGCCAGCCGAAGGGGACAGGGGGGCGAGCAGTACTTC,TRBV12-3/TRBV12-4,TRBJ2-7,TRBD1,many,13